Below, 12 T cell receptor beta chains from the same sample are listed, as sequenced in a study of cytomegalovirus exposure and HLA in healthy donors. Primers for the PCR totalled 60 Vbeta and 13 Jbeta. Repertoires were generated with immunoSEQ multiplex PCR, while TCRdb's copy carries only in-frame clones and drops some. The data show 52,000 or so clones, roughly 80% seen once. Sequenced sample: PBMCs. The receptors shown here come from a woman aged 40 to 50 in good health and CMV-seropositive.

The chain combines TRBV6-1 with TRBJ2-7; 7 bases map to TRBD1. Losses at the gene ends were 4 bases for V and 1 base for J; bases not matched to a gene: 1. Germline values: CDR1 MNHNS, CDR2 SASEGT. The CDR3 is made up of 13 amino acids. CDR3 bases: TGTGCCAGCAGTGGGGACAGTTCCTACGAGCAGTACTTC. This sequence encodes CASSGDSSYEQYF.

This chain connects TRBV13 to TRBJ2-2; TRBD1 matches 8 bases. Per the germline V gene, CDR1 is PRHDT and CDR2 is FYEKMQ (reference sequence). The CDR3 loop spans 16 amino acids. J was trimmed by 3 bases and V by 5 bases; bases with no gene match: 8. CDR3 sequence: CASSLQGALDTGELFF. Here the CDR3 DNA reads TGTGCCAGCAGCCTCCAGGGGGCGCTGGACACCGGGGAGCTGTTTTTT.

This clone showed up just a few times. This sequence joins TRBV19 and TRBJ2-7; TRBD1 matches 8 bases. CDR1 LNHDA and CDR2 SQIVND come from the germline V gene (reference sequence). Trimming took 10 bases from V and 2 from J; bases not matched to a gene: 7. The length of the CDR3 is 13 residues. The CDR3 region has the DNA TGTGCCACTAGGACAGGGTCCCCCTACGAGCAGTACTTC. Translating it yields CATRTGSPYEQYF.

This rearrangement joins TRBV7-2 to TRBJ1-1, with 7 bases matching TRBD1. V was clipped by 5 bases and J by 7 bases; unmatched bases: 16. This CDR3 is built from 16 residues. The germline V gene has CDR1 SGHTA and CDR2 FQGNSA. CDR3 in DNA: TGTGCCAGCAGCAAGACAGGGCAGTCGGTAGGGCTTGAAGCTTTCTTT. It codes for CASSKTGQSVGLEAFF.

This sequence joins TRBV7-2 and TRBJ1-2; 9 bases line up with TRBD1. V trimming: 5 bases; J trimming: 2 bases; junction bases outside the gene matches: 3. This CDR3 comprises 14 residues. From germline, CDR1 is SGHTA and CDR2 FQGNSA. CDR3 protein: CASSPDRGNYGYTF. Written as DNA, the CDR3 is TGTGCCAGCAGCCCGGACAGGGGAAACTATGGCTACACCTTC.

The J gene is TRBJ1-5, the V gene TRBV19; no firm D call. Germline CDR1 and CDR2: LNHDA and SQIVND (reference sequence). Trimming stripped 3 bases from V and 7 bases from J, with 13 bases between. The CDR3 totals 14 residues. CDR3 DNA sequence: TGTGCCAGTAGTATCGCCGACTTTCAACAGCCCCAGCATTTT. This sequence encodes CASSIADFQQPQHF.

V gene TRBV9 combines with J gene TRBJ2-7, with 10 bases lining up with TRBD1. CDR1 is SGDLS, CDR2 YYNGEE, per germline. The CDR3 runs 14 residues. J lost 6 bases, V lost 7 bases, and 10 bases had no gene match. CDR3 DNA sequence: TGTGCCAGCTCCCGAGGGGGACAGGGGTTCGAGCAGTACTTC. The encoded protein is CASSRGGQGFEQYF.

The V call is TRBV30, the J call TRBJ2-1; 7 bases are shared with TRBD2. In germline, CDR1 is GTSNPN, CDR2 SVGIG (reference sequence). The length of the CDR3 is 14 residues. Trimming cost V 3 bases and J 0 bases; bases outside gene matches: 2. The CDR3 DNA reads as TGTGCCTGGAGGAGGGAGGGCTCCTACAATGAGCAGTTCTTC. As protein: CAWRREGSYNEQFF.

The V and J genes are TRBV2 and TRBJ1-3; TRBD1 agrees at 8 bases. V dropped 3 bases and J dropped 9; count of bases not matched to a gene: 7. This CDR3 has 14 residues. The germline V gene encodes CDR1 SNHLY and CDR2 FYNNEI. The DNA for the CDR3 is TGTGCCAGCAGTGAGTCCGGGACAGGCGGCACCATATATTTT. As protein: CASSESGTGGTIYF.

The CDR3 loop is CATSGRDSSYEQYF. CDR3 nucleotide sequence: TGTGCCACCAGCGGACGGGACAGCTCCTACGAGCAGTACTTC. The V and J genes are TRBV15 and TRBJ2-7, with TRBD1 matching 7 bases. The CDR3 spans 14 residues. After removal of 5 bases from V and 0 bases from J, the junction contained 4 bases not matched to a gene. Looked up from germline, CDR1 is LNHNV and CDR2 is YYDKDF (reference sequence).

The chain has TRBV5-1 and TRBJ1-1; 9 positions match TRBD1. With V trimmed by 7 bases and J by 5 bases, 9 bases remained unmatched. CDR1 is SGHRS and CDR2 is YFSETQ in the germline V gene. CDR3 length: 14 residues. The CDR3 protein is CASGMGQGGTEAFF. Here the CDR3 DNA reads TGCGCCAGCGGCATGGGACAGGGAGGAACTGAAGCTTTCTTT.

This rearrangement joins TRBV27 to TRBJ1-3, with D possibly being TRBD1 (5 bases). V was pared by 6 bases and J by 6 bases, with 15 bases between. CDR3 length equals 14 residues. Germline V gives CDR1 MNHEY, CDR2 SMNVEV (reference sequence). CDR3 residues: CASSPPGLLNTIYF. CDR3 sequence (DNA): TGTGCCAGCAGCCCTCCGGGACTCCTAAACACCATATATTTT.